The entry below describes one T cell receptor (beta chain). Its antigen remains unidentified. At least 7 million PBMCs were isolated per sample. The data stem from a study of blood T cells in healthy people across ages. General study results and limits: No conclusive comparison of naive versus antigen-experienced cells was possible with unsorted PBMCs. Per million T cells, TCR beta diversity dropped roughly linearly as age increased.

CDR1 SGDLS and CDR2 YYNGEE come from the germline V gene. The CDR3 is made up of 17 amino acids. The junction had 9 bases not matched to a gene; V was cut back by 0 bases and J by 0 bases. Through a sample-barcoded 5' primer and a J-beta primer mix, a second PCR was run for about 6 to 12 cycles. Each CDR3 protein is one row after TCRdb ran MiXCR on the 5' RACE reads. The repertoire consists of around 1,000,000 distinct CDR3 sequences, with under 30% occurring once and the leading ten covering approximately 0.79%. This sample was also put to use in a study of T cells of mothers and their children. As that report states: Detection of persistent microchimeric T cell clones did not occur.

The gene calls are TRBV9 and TRBJ2-7; 7 positions agree with TRBD2. The specimen was blood. This sequence was found in a girl aged 2 to 10 in good health. The CDR3 DNA follows: TGTGCCAGCAGCGTAGGGCCGTTTTCTAGCGGCTCCTACGAGCAGTACTTC. This codes for CASSVGPFSSGSYEQYF.